The T cell receptor beta chain under discussion was sequenced for a study of tumor-infiltrating lymphocytes in primary liver carcinoma. CDR3 size: 15 residues. CDR1 is SGHDT, CDR2 YYEEEE, per germline. The V and J ends lost 0 bases and 7 bases respectively, with 11 bases between them. This clonotype was detected ten times or more. What it binds is not known. Priming with a constant-region primer yielded TCR beta cDNA from about 480 ng total RNA. Libraries for TCR beta were built through three nested multiplex PCR rounds, which together made up a slightly modified ARM-PCR procedure. TRBV1-TRBV30 forward primers paired with a C-beta reverse primer drove the first two PCR rounds, ten to eleven cycles each. Via MiXCR, TCRdb re-called the multiplex PCR reads, giving one row per CDR3 protein. The table includes some 120,000 distinct CDR3 sequences, around 60% detected once. Study findings and constraints: Merely some 7.5-25% of top clones spanned all five tumor regions. Less overlap was seen in tumor-adjacent and tumor-blood pairs than in tumor region pairs.

Co-extraction of both nucleic acids (RNA and DNA) used about 20-34 mg of unsorted bulk tissue. Sequencing was performed on liver tumor tissue from sampling region 3. Subset in this sample: tumor region T3, left-lateral pole. The J gene is TRBJ1-6, the V gene TRBV5-6; tentative D call: TRBD1 (6 bases). This receptor was taken from a woman aged 60 to 75 with primary liver carcinoma and hepatitis B virus infection. The CDR3 spells CASSLDAGVNSPLHF. CDR3 nucleotides: TGTGCCAGCAGCTTGGATGCAGGGGTCAATTCACCCCTCCACTTT.